This T cell receptor beta chain was captured by sequencing in a study of human T cells and chemical hapten exposure. General study findings and limits: Donors' alopecia may make their immune response differ from healthy people's.

The CDR3 contains 15 residues. Specified time point: pre-sensitization, week 0. The treatment here: therapeutic diphenylcyclopropenone sensitization with weekly scalp DPC. The study extracted total RNA from unfractionated whole blood. In the original workflow: The number of TCRs in each sample had a median of about 100,000 and spanned roughly 23,224 to 750,000. One entry per CDR3 protein results from TCRdb running MiXCR on the RACE reads. TCRdb, not the original authors, processed these V and J calls. The sample has under 100,000 distinct CDR3 sequences, 8.5% seen once. This clonotype was detected ten times or more. Its target is unknown.

This chain joins TRBV21-1 and TRBJ1-4; the table's D call TRBD1 went unverified against the DNA. TRBV21-1 is a pseudogene segment. The TCR sequence derives from a man aged 35-49 years with alopecia areata. Some clones in this sample may be carry-over from other donors' samples. The sample in question was whole blood, obtained in connection with sensitization to the hapten diphenylcyclopropenone (DPC). CDR3 protein: CASSRRQGRPRELFF. CDR3 coding DNA: TGTGCCAGCAGCAGGCGACAGGGGCGGCCTAGGGAACTGTTTTTT.